The source of this TCR beta chain is a study of T cells in Graves' hyperthyroidism and ophthalmopathy (dated by TCRdb to between 2018 and 2021). Study-level background: Peripheral blood was collected at initial diagnosis, before any treatment. Following sampling, methimazole starting at 30 mg daily was given to hyperthyroidism patients, and high-dose intravenous methylprednisolone was given to ophthalmopathy patients. TCR Vbeta CDR3 sequencing of roughly 140 peripheral blood samples (over 40 ophthalmopathy, about 74 hyperthyroidism and some 17 progressor patients) is reported in the paper. The approximately 98 discovery patients were randomly divided into training and test sets at a 7:3 ratio. TCR V-J signatures able to tell the groups apart were searched for in a discovery cohort of 100 or so patients, of whom under 45 had Graves' ophthalmopathy and around 57 had stable Graves' hyperthyroidism. Thyroid tissue and blood T-cell repertoires from roughly six Graves' hyperthyroidism patients were also compared in the study. An independent validation cohort of 18 to 20 hyperthyroidism patients and roughly 16 patients who later progressed to ophthalmopathy tested prospective prediction of ophthalmopathy. Broader findings and caveats from the paper: In validation, progression to ophthalmopathy was predicted by the model with 70.59% sensitivity and about 72% specificity, a median of about 6.8 months before onset. Sample size was not statistically predetermined, and blinding of investigators to group allocation was not performed. Ophthalmopathy was separated from stable hyperthyroidism by a 13 V-J signature model, with approximately 89% sensitivity and approximately 81% specificity obtained in cross-validation and 80%/75% obtained in testing. Blood samples also contained most of the expanded thyroid clonotypes (frequency above 0.001), which suggests that blood repertoires may reflect thyroid immune responses.

Ophthalmopathy patients had moderately to severely active disease, with a Clinical Activity Score of 3 or more, a NOSPECS grade of 4 or more, and a disease duration of less than 3 months. Exclusion was applied to patients with uncontrolled infections, other autoimmune diseases, pregnancy or lactation. Diagnoses were based on clinical symptoms, serum thyroxine and TRAb, thyroid ultrasound and orbital computed tomography. PBMCs were separated from 7.5 to 10 ml of fresh peripheral blood using Ficoll-Paque density gradient centrifugation. Trizol reagent was used to extract total RNA, and RNA quality was then checked on an Agilent 2100 Bioanalyzer. This clonotype was counted at least ten times. The target of this receptor is not known. Per-nucleotide qualities are absent, and no much larger clonotype sits a single base away. The cysteine opens and the phenylalanine closes a CDR3 of 15 amino acids. Only the CDR3 region is kept as DNA, spanning 45 bases read in frame from base 1. Deletion took 6 bases off V and 1 base off J, with a span of 14 bases between the germline ends. For CDR1 and CDR2, the germline V gene lists MDHEN and SYDVKM.

TCR beta CDR3 regions were amplified from RNA transcripts. A first-round RT-PCR of the TCR CDR3 used the HTBI primer set with the Qiagen OneStep RT-PCR kit. Libraries were constructed in a second round of multiplex PCR, after which size selection and purification were performed. The libraries were sequenced on an Illumina HiSeq2000 using paired-end 100 bp reads. Processing in the source paper ran as follows. SOAPnuke was used to process the raw data, throwing out any read that contained adapters or uncalled bases, had a mean Phred below 15, or lacked an exact constant-primer or identifier match. COPE v1.2.5 was used to merge high-quality paired reads, and clonotypes were defined as unique nucleotide sequences. Clonotypes were aligned to IMGT TRBV, TRBD and TRBJ reference segments using MiTCR v1.1. Only V-J combinations with frequency above 0.0001, covering 99.2% of repertoires, were analysed. The TCS score was defined as the ratio of F50 (clonal expansion) to E x V (chaos), calculated using BLOSUM62-based TCRdist between CDR3 peptides within each V-J. Welch's t-statistics and random forest reduced roughly 540 V-J features to roughly 13, which were used in a naive Bayes classifier (R e1071). The raw public data were reprocessed by TCRdb itself: fastp quality trimming at Q25, MiXCR clonotype calling, in-frame beta chains only. CDR3 protein duplicates are merged, each entry listing the most common genes and DNA. TCRdb's processing, not the authors' own work, is the source of the V and J calls. The sample table contains about 500,000 distinct CDR3 sequences; only one count was recorded for under 20% of them. The ten top clones hold approximately 15% of the sample.

Source material: blood. Recombination joined TRBV28 with TRBJ2-3; matching of 6 bases hints at TRBD1 as the D gene. This sequence originates from a woman under 30 with Graves' ophthalmopathy. The CDR3 is CASRGSGAGTDTQYF. The bases are TGTGCCAGCAGGGGGTCAGGGGCAGGCACAGATACGCAGTATTTT.